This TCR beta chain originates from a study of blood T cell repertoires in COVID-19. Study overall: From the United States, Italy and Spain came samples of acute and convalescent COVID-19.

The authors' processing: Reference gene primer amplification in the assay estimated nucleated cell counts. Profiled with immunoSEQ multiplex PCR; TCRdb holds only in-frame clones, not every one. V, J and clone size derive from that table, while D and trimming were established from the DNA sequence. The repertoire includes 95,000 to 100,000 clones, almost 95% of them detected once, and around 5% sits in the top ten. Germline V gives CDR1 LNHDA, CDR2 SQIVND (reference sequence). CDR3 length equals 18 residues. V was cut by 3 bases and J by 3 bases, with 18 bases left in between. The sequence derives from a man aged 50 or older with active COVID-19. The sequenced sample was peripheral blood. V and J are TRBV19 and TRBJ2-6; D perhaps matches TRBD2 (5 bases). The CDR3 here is CASSIHRRAGGGANVLTF. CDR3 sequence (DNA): TGTGCCAGTAGTATCCACCGTCGGGCGGGCGGTGGGGCCAACGTCCTGACTTTC. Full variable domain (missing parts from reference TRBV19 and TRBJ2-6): DGGITQSPKYLFRKEGQNVTLSCEQNLNHDAMYWYRQDPGQGLRLIYYSQIVNDFQKGDIAEGYSVSREKKESFPLTVTSAQKNPTAFYLCASSIHRRAGGGANVLTFGAGSRLTVL.